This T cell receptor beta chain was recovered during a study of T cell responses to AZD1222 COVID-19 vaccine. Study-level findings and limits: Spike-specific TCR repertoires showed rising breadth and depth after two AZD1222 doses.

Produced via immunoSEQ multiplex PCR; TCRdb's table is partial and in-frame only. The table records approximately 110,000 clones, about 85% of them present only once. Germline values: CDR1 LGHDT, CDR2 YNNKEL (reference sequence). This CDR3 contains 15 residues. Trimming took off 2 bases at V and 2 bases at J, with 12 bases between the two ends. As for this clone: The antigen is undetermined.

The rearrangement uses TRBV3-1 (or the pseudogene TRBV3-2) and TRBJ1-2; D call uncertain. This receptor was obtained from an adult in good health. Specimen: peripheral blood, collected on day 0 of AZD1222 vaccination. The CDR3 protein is CASSQFLSANYGYTF. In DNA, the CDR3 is TGTGCCAGCAGCCAATTCTTATCCGCCAACTATGGCTACACCTTC.